This T cell receptor beta chain originates from a study of T cell changes during pregnancy in multiple sclerosis. With 2 bases removed from V and 2 bases from J, the gap between germline ends came to 6 bases. The CDR3 spans 13 residues. Germline CDR1 is SGHTA and CDR2 is FQGNSA. The protocol was immunoSEQ multiplex PCR, while the TCRdb copy is restricted to in-frame clones and leaves out a portion. The sample holds tens of thousands of clones, 85% to 95% seen once. The source of this sequence is a female donor with multiple sclerosis, enrolled in a pregnancy study. The V call is TRBV7-2, the J call TRBJ1-2; D gene ambiguous. The source was peripheral blood, collected after pregnancy. The CDR3 here is CASSLTENYGYTF. CDR3 coding DNA: TGTGCCAGCAGCTTAACAGAGAACTATGGCTACACCTTC.